This T cell receptor (beta chain) was identified during a study of beta chain features in type 1 diabetes. As for the study in general: In all, roughly 98,000,000 sorted cells from all samples were analyzed.

CD45RO/CCR7/CD25/CD127/CD95/CD27 separated CD4+ naive, central memory, regulatory and stem cell-like memory cells by sorting. V was trimmed by 3 bases and J by 1 base, leaving 14 bases between them. This CDR3 has 16 amino acids. Germline V CDR1 and CDR2: SNHLY, FYNNEI. Reverse transcribing all isolated RNA meant expressed TCRB transcripts were sequenced. TCRdb's copy holds only in-frame clones and misses some; the assay was immunoSEQ multiplex PCR. The sample shows about 330,000 clones, about 11% of them seen only once. This clone was seen more than once but under ten times. Sequenced input: naive CD4+ T cells from blood. This clonotype was obtained from a woman aged 25-40 years in good health. The chain carries TRBV2 and TRBJ2-3; D is ambiguous. CDR3 coding DNA: TGTGCCAGCAGTGAGGGCCGGCTGCCAGGCACAGATACGCAGTATTTT. Encoded protein: CASSEGRLPGTDTQYF.